A selection of T cell receptor beta chains follows, all from one sample in a study of blood T cells in healthy people across ages. Using its own MiXCR run on the 5' RACE reads, TCRdb lists one record per CDR3 protein. Here the sample spans roughly 1.7 million distinct CDR3 sequences, around 36% being singletons. Input material: blood. The receptors come from a woman aged 25 to 45 in good health. The CDR3 runs from the conserved cysteine through the conserved F or W. The D gene is left open where the match is weak. For some rows the clone size is stated as once, few or many, or as a class when expanded; others skip it.

v_gene: TRBV20-1; j_gene: TRBJ2-3; d_gene: -; abundance: few; CDR3nt: TGCAGTGCTAAGCTGGTCACTAGCACAGATACGCAGTATTTT; CDR3aa: CSAKLVTSTDTQYF
v_gene: TRBV20-1; j_gene: TRBJ1-4; d_gene: TRBD1; abundance: -; CDR3nt: TGCAGTGCTGGAGAGGGGCCTGACAGGGCGGCAGAAAAACTGTTTTTT; CDR3aa: CSAGEGPDRAAEKLFF
v_gene: TRBV9; j_gene: TRBJ1-1; d_gene: -; abundance: -; CDR3nt: TGTGCCAGCAGCGTAGTAGGCACCGGGTCCACTGAAGCTTTCTTT; CDR3aa: CASSVVGTGSTEAFF
v_gene: TRBV28; j_gene: TRBJ2-7; d_gene: -; abundance: once; CDR3nt: TGTGCCAGCAGATCATCGAACAGGCCGCGGTACGAGCAGTACTTC; CDR3aa: CASRSSNRPRYEQYF
v_gene: TRBV15; j_gene: TRBJ2-1; d_gene: -; abundance: few; CDR3nt: TGTGCCACCAGCAGAGGCCGTTACAATGAGCAGTTCTTC; CDR3aa: CATSRGRYNEQFF
v_gene: TRBV6-1; j_gene: TRBJ2-1; d_gene: TRBD2; abundance: -; CDR3nt: TGTGCCAGCAGTGAAACTAGCGGGGGGGGGCACAATGAGCAGTTCTTC; CDR3aa: CASSETSGGGHNEQFF
v_gene: TRBV2; j_gene: TRBJ2-5; d_gene: TRBD1; abundance: -; CDR3nt: TGTGCCAGCACGGGACAGGGTATGGAGACCCAGTACTTC; CDR3aa: CASTGQGMETQYF
v_gene: TRBV28; j_gene: TRBJ1-2; d_gene: -; abundance: -; CDR3nt: TGTGCCAGCCGAGGGGACGCCCCTAACTATGGCTACACCTTC; CDR3aa: CASRGDAPNYGYTF
v_gene: TRBV20-1; j_gene: TRBJ1-1; d_gene: -; abundance: -; CDR3nt: TGCAGTGCTACCAACCTTGGGGGGACTGAAGCTTTCTTT; CDR3aa: CSATNLGGTEAFF
v_gene: TRBV2; j_gene: TRBJ2-4; d_gene: TRBD2; abundance: -; CDR3nt: TGTGCCAGCAGGCAGACTAGCGGGAGTGACATTCAGTACTTC; CDR3aa: CASRQTSGSDIQYF
v_gene: TRBV29-1; j_gene: TRBJ2-6; d_gene: -; abundance: many; CDR3nt: TGCAGCGTTGGGTCCCACTCTGGGGCCAACGTCCTGACTTTC; CDR3aa: CSVGSHSGANVLTF
v_gene: TRBV9; j_gene: TRBJ1-2; d_gene: -; abundance: -; CDR3nt: TGTGCCAGCAGCGTAGAAGCAGGAGGGGCGTATGGCTACACCTTC; CDR3aa: CASSVEAGGAYGYTF
v_gene: TRBV7-2; j_gene: TRBJ1-5; d_gene: -; abundance: -; CDR3nt: TGTGCCAGCAGCTTTCAGTCTGGGGGTCAGCCCCAGCATTTT; CDR3aa: CASSFQSGGQPQHF
v_gene: TRBV9; j_gene: TRBJ2-1; d_gene: -; abundance: -; CDR3nt: TGTGCCAGCAACCCCTCGGGTACTAGTGAGAAGCAGTTCTTC; CDR3aa: CASNPSGTSEKQFF
v_gene: TRBV12-3/TRBV12-4; j_gene: TRBJ1-5; d_gene: -; abundance: -; CDR3nt: TGTGCCAGCAGTTTTAACAATCAGCCCCAGCATTTT; CDR3aa: CASSFNNQPQHF
v_gene: TRBV6-6; j_gene: TRBJ2-7; d_gene: -; abundance: -; CDR3nt: TGTGCCAGCAGTTATGCGGTTGTATTAATCCTCTACGAGCAGTACTTC; CDR3aa: CASSYAVVLILYEQYF
v_gene: TRBV12-3/TRBV12-4; j_gene: TRBJ1-1; d_gene: -; abundance: few; CDR3nt: TGTGCCAGCAGTTTACAGTCGTGGGGGCGGCCGAACACTGAAGCTTTCTTT; CDR3aa: CASSLQSWGRPNTEAFF
v_gene: TRBV20-1; j_gene: TRBJ1-5; d_gene: TRBD1; abundance: few; CDR3nt: TGCAGTGCTAGAGCGGACAGGGCTCAGCCCCAGCATTTT; CDR3aa: CSARADRAQPQHF
v_gene: TRBV6-1; j_gene: TRBJ1-5; d_gene: -; abundance: -; CDR3nt: TGTGCCAGCAGGTCGGGAGGGGGGTCCAATCAGCCCCAGCATTTT; CDR3aa: CASRSGGGSNQPQHF
v_gene: TRBV11-2; j_gene: TRBJ2-7; d_gene: TRBD1; abundance: -; CDR3nt: TGTGCCAGCAGACACCCGCGGGACAGGGGCCCCGAGCAGTACTTC; CDR3aa: CASRHPRDRGPEQYF
v_gene: TRBV12-3/TRBV12-4; j_gene: TRBJ1-2; d_gene: -; abundance: -; CDR3nt: TGTGACAGCAGTTTAATAGGGTACTATGGCTACACCTTC; CDR3aa: CDSSLIGYYGYTF
v_gene: TRBV12-3/TRBV12-4; j_gene: TRBJ2-7; d_gene: -; abundance: few; CDR3nt: TGTGCCAGCAGTTCAACCGTTGGACAGCACATCTACGAGCAGTACTTC; CDR3aa: CASSSTVGQHIYEQYF
v_gene: TRBV19; j_gene: TRBJ2-2; d_gene: -; abundance: -; CDR3nt: TGTGCCAGTAGTATAGGCCAGACCACCGGGGAGCTGTTTTTT; CDR3aa: CASSIGQTTGELFF